Shown below are 28 T cell receptor beta chains from a single sample sequenced in a study of T cells in Graves' hyperthyroidism and ophthalmopathy. There were TCR beta CDR3 regions amplified from RNA transcripts. Researchers ran a first-round RT-PCR on the TCR CDR3 using the HTBI primer set. TCRdb re-called the multiplex PCR reads with MiXCR, one entry per CDR3 protein. In the table there are 350,000 or so distinct CDR3 sequences, roughly 20% of which are singletons. Sequenced material: blood. The receptors were sampled from a woman between 35 and 50 years old with Graves' ophthalmopathy.

This clonotype was recorded many times. V and J are TRBV13 and TRBJ2-5; TRBD1 matches 8 bases. CDR1 is PRHDT, CDR2 FYEKMQ, per germline (reference sequence). With V trimmed by 5 bases and J by 4 bases, 15 bases remained unmatched. There are 17 residues in the CDR3. The CDR3 DNA reads as TGTGCCAGCAGCCTCGACGTTGGGACAGGAGGGGGAGAGACCCAGTACTTC. This gives the protein CASSLDVGTGGGETQYF. Full variable domain (rest looked up from reference TRBV13 and TRBJ2-5): AAGVIQSPRHLIKEKRETATLKCYPIPRHDTVYWYQQGPGQDPQFLISFYEKMQSDKGSIPDRFSAQQFSDYHSELNMSSLELGDSALYFCASSLDVGTGGGETQYFGPGTRLLVL.

This clonotype was counted many times. This chain links TRBV12-3 or TRBV12-4 with TRBJ2-7; D unclear. Trimming removed 3 bases from V and 2 bases from J, with 8 bases in between. This CDR3 has 13 residues. CDR3 DNA: TGTGCCAGCAGTTTCAAGGCAGCCTACGAGCAGTACTTC. It specifies CASSFKAAYEQYF.

This clonotype was detected many times. The J gene is TRBJ2-7, the V gene TRBV20-1, with 7 bases that match TRBD1. V trimming: 6 bases; J trimming: 0 bases; junction bases outside the gene matches: 5. This CDR3 comprises 13 residues. Germline V gene data show CDR1 as DFQATT and CDR2 as SNEGSKA (reference sequence). As DNA, the CDR3 is TGCAGTGCACTGACAGGGATCTCCTACGAGCAGTACTTC. Amino acids: CSALTGISYEQYF.

This clonotype was seen many times. The rearrangement links TRBV24-1 to TRBJ2-5; possibly TRBD1 for D (6 bases). Germline CDR1 is KGHDR and CDR2 is SFDVKD. V lost 4 bases, J lost 4 bases, and 9 bases lay in between. The CDR3 is made up of 13 amino acids. The DNA for the CDR3 is TGTGCCACCAGTGAACAGGGTCGAGAGACCCAGTACTTC. Its translation: CATSEQGRETQYF.

At least ten counts were recorded for this clonotype. The V gene is TRBV10-1, the J gene TRBJ2-5; D might be TRBD1 or TRBD2, each matching 5 bases. The CDR3 consists of 15 residues. From germline, CDR1 is WNHNN and CDR2 SYGVQD (reference sequence). The V end lost 0 bases, the J end lost 6 bases, and 14 bases lay between the germline ends. CDR3 sequence (DNA): TGCGCCAGCAGTGAGTCGGGGACCATGGGACAGACCCAGTACTTC. Its translation is CASSESGTMGQTQYF.

This clonotype was recorded at least ten times. The gene calls are TRBV12-5 and TRBJ2-2, with 7 bases matching TRBD2. The V gene's germline CDR1 is LGHNT and CDR2 FRNRAP. J gave up 6 bases and V 5 bases, and 12 bases lay outside the gene matches. The CDR3 contains 16 residues. The CDR3 DNA reads as TGTGCTAGTGGTACCGAGCGGGGAGGGTTCGCCGGGGAGCTGTTTTTT. Encoded protein: CASGTERGGFAGELFF.

This clonotype has ten or more counts. This sequence joins TRBV6-1 and TRBJ2-2; the D gene is possibly TRBD2 (6 bases). The V and J ends lost 6 bases and 4 bases respectively, with 12 bases between them. Germline CDR1 is MNHNS and CDR2 is SASEGT. The CDR3 loop spans 14 amino acids. DNA of the CDR3: TGTGCCAGCAGAATAACGCGGGGCACCGGGGAGCTGTTTTTT. The encoded protein is CASRITRGTGELFF.

The table lists this clonotype with many counts. The chain couples TRBV25-1 to TRBJ2-7; D remains ambiguous. The CDR3 covers 15 residues. Between the trimmed V and J ends, which lost 6 bases and 3 bases, there was a span of 18 bases. The germline gives CDR1 MGHDK, CDR2 SYGVNS. CDR3 residues: CASSVPTGSDYEQYF. In nucleotides, the CDR3 is TGTGCCAGCAGCGTACCAACGGGCAGTGACTACGAGCAGTACTTC.

This clonotype was counted at least ten times. The CDR3: CASSSTEGLAGVEQYF. The DNA for the CDR3 is TGTGCCAGCAGTTCGACCGAGGGACTAGCGGGAGTCGAGCAGTACTTC. The chain joins TRBV11-2 to TRBJ2-7; 14 bases line up with TRBD2. The V and J ends lost 6 bases and 6 bases, in that order; junction bases with no gene match: 10. The CDR3 is made up of 16 amino acids. The germline CDR1 and CDR2 sequences are SGHAT and FQNNGV.

In this sample, this clonotype turned up many times. The chain couples TRBV19 to TRBJ1-2; tentatively, D is TRBD1 (5 bases). Germline V gene sequence: CDR1 LNHDA, CDR2 SQIVND (reference sequence). The CDR3 extends over 13 amino acids. With 6 bases removed from V and 4 bases from J, the gap between germline ends came to 12 bases. Here the CDR3 DNA reads TGTGCCAGTAGACCCGGGACGGTCTATGGCTACACCTTC. Translation: CASRPGTVYGYTF.

Worth noting for this clonotype: The junction does not match germline at one end; this may be a read error. The J gene is TRBJ2-5, the V gene TRBV13, with TRBD2 matching over 11 bases. The CDR3 has 17 amino acids. Looked up from germline, CDR1 is PRHDT and CDR2 is FYEKMQ (reference sequence). DNA for the CDR3: TGTGCCAGCAGTGTAGGGGATCTAGCGGGAGGACAAGAGATCCAGTACTTC. Translating gives CASSVGDLAGGQEIQYF.

The chain employs TRBV2 and TRBJ1-1; D perhaps matches TRBD1 (5 bases). CDR1 and CDR2 (germline): SNHLY, FYNNEI. This CDR3 spans 17 amino acids. V shed 0 bases and J shed 1 base, with 15 bases lying between them. Here the CDR3 DNA reads TGTGCCAGCAGTGAAGCGCTTTGGGGCGGAGGGAACACTGAAGCTTTCTTT. This encodes CASSEALWGGGNTEAFF.

This clonotype has at least ten counts. V is TRBV28 and J is TRBJ1-5, with a possible D match to TRBD1 (6 bases). The V end was cut by 2 bases, the J end by 2 bases, with 13 bases between. The CDR3 has 16 amino acids. CDR1 is MDHEN, CDR2 SYDVKM, per germline. In DNA form, the CDR3 reads TGTGCCAGCAGTTTAGGGTTGGGGGCGGGCAATCAGCCCCAGCATTTT. It encodes CASSLGLGAGNQPQHF.

This clonotype showed up many times. This chain uses TRBV28 with TRBJ2-2; no reliable D call. Trimming removed 8 bases at V and 5 bases at J, with 12 bases between. The CDR3 totals 13 residues. Germline V gene data show CDR1 as MDHEN and CDR2 as SYDVKM. Written as DNA, the CDR3 is TGTGCCAGCGGAAGCACCCAAACCGGGGAGCTGTTTTTT. Amino acid sequence: CASGSTQTGELFF.

This clonotype was seen many times. The rearrangement links TRBV6-5 to TRBJ1-6; D is uncertain. Looked up from germline, CDR1 is MNHEY and CDR2 is SVGAGI. Trimming cost V 2 bases and J 9 bases, with 11 bases left between them. This CDR3 region has 14 residues. As DNA, the CDR3 is TGTGCCAGCAGTTACGCCGGGGAGGCTTCACCCCTCCACTTT. Its translation is CASSYAGEASPLHF.

This clonotype was recorded at least ten times. The CDR3 loop is CASSLRASGKGAQETQYF. The CDR3 coding sequence is TGTGCCAGCAGCCTAAGGGCTAGCGGGAAAGGCGCCCAAGAGACCCAGTACTTC. V usage is TRBV6-5 and J usage is TRBJ2-5; 9 nucleotides line up with TRBD2. Per germline, CDR1 MNHEY and CDR2 SVGAGI. V gave up 6 bases and J gave up 1 base; unmatched junction bases: 15. CDR3 size: 18 residues.

This clonotype was recorded at least ten times. The chain is built from TRBV6-1 and TRBJ1-2; TRBD1 is a possible D gene (5 bases). The germline V and J ends were trimmed by 2 bases and 4 bases, with 11 bases remaining between them. Germline CDR1 MNHNS, CDR2 SASEGT. The CDR3 runs to 14 residues. CDR3 bases: TGTGCCAGCAGTGAATGGGGACCGACCTATGGCTACACCTTC. Protein product: CASSEWGPTYGYTF.

This clonotype has at least ten counts. This rearrangement joins TRBV12-3 or TRBV12-4 to TRBJ2-7, with D unresolved. The CDR3 runs to 13 residues. Trimming left V 5 bases short and J 3 bases short, with 11 bases between. The CDR3: CASSPPGYYEQYF. The CDR3 DNA sequence: TGTGCCAGCAGTCCCCCCGGGTACTACGAGCAGTACTTC.

In this sample, this clonotype turned up many times. CDR3 nucleotides: TGCAGCGTTGGAGGGCGGACAGGCTCCTACGAGCAGTACTTC. It yields the protein CSVGGRTGSYEQYF. The gene calls are TRBV29-1 and TRBJ2-7; 7 bases are a match to TRBD1. Germline V gene sequence: CDR1 SQVTM, CDR2 ANQGSEA. Trimming removed 4 bases from V and 0 bases from J; junction bases left unmatched: 6. CDR3 length equals 14 residues.

This clonotype was counted at least ten times. V gene TRBV3-1 combines with J gene TRBJ2-5; 9 bases line up with TRBD2. Germline-derived CDR1 and CDR2 are LGHDT and YNNKEL (reference sequence). The CDR3 extends over 16 amino acids. V was clipped by 3 bases and J by 5 bases; unmatched bases: 10. The CDR3 DNA follows: TGTGCCAGCAGCCATGTTATATTAGCGGGAGATGAGACCCAGTACTTC. Its translation: CASSHVILAGDETQYF.

In this sample, this clonotype turned up many times. The chain is built from TRBV7-9 and TRBJ1-2; D might be TRBD1 (6 bases). V lost 5 bases and J 4 bases, leaving 14 bases between the germline ends. Germline loops: CDR1 SEHNR, CDR2 FQNEAQ (reference sequence). This CDR3 spans 14 amino acids. The CDR3, as DNA: TGTGCCAGCAGCCCAGGGGAAAGGGGCTATGGCTACACCTTC. Translated, it gives CASSPGERGYGYTF.

At least ten counts were recorded for this clonotype. The rearrangement joins TRBV28 to TRBJ1-2; no firm D call. V gave up 3 bases and J gave up 2 bases, with 7 bases separating them. CDR1 is MDHEN, CDR2 SYDVKM, per germline. The CDR3 is 13 amino acids. The CDR3 sequence: CASSLDSNYGYTF. Here the CDR3 DNA reads TGTGCCAGCAGTTTGGACTCCAACTATGGCTACACCTTC.

This clonotype was detected many times. The chain couples TRBV29-1 to TRBJ1-1; the match to TRBD1 covers 7 bases. Trimming removed 5 bases from V and 5 bases from J; junction bases left unmatched: 8. The CDR3 has 13 amino acids. Germline loops: CDR1 SQVTM, CDR2 ANQGSEA. The CDR3, as DNA: TGCAGCGTTATAGGGGGCGACAGGACTGAAGCTTTCTTT. Its translation is CSVIGGDRTEAFF.

This clonotype was seen only a few times. The chain joins TRBV4-3 to TRBJ1-1, with a tentative D call TRBD1 (5 bases). V was pared by 0 bases and J by 7 bases, with 9 bases between. The CDR3 sequence is 13 residues long. Germline V gene lookup returns CDR1 LGHNA and CDR2 YSLEER. The CDR3 DNA sequence: TGCGCCAGCAGCCAAGATATGGGACTTGAAGCTTTCTTT. Translation: CASSQDMGLEAFF.

J is TRBJ1-2 and V is TRBV11-1, with 12 bases identical to TRBD1. The germline V gene has CDR1 SGHAT and CDR2 FQDESV (reference sequence). V dropped 5 bases and J dropped 4; count of bases not matched to a gene: 8. CDR3 length: 16 residues. The CDR3 loop is CASSPSGTGGVYGYTF. In DNA, the CDR3 is TGTGCCAGCAGCCCCTCCGGGACAGGGGGCGTCTATGGCTACACCTTC.

This clonotype was observed many times. The chain carries TRBV29-1 and TRBJ1-2, with a tentative D call TRBD1 (6 bases). CDR3 length: 12 residues. Germline values: CDR1 SQVTM, CDR2 ANQGSEA. Trimming left V 7 bases short and J 9 bases short, with 18 bases between. Here the CDR3 DNA reads TGCAGCGGCCATACTACAGGGAAGAGCTACACCTTC. This encodes CSGHTTGKSYTF.

This clonotype showed up many times. The chain links TRBV19 to TRBJ1-5, with TRBD1 identical over 8 bases. The germline gives CDR1 LNHDA, CDR2 SQIVND (reference sequence). Trimming at V came to 3 bases and at J to 7 bases, leaving 20 bases not matched to a gene. This CDR3 has 19 amino acids. CDR3 sequence: CASSIYFRFEQGGRQPQHF. CDR3 nucleotides: TGTGCCAGTAGTATTTACTTCCGTTTCGAACAGGGGGGACGGCAGCCCCAGCATTTT.

This clonotype appeared many times. The DNA of the CDR3 is TGTGCCAGCAGCCCACACGGACTAGCGGACACCGGGGAGCTGTTTTTT. As protein: CASSPHGLADTGELFF. The chain employs TRBV6-1 and TRBJ2-2, with 10 bases aligning to TRBD2. This CDR3 has 16 amino acids. CDR1 and CDR2 (germline): MNHNS, SASEGT. J was trimmed by 3 bases and V by 6 bases; bases with no gene match: 7.